The sequence of this T cell receptor beta chain was determined in a study of CXCR3 chemokines and chemotherapy response in bladder cancer. TCRdb reanalysed the PCR reads using MiXCR and keeps one entry per CDR3 protein. The top ten hold about 25% of the sample, which has about 13,000 distinct CDR3 sequences, around 12% seen once. There are 14 residues in the CDR3. Trimming removed 5 bases at V and 6 bases at J, with 11 bases between. Ten or more counts support this clonotype. This material was collected from a patient whose treatment included neoadjuvant chemotherapy. The TCR sequence derives from a human donor with bladder cancer that did not respond to neoadjuvant chemotherapy. The chain couples TRBV12-3 or TRBV12-4 to TRBJ1-6, with D unresolved. CDR3 in DNA: TGTGCCAGCAGTCTACTGGACCCTAATTCACCCCTCCACTTT. Its protein product is CASSLLDPNSPLHF.